Sequencing of this TCR beta chain was carried out in a study of beta chain bispecific antibodies for T cell cancers. Study-wide background: The leukemia lines expressed TRBV12-3 (Jurkat) and TRBV5-5 (HPB-ALL).

In its sample, this clonotype was seen many times. Its target is unknown. Unique molecular identifier barcodes measured each clonotype's abundance. Via MiXCR, TCRdb re-called the 5' RACE reads, giving one row per CDR3 protein. The table records tens of thousands of distinct CDR3 sequences, approximately 1.9% of them present only once. Blood mononuclear cells were expanded for roughly 3 days using either OKT3 anti-CD3 antibody or CD3/CD28 beads. This sample: Jurkat plus normal T cells with anti-TRBV12 bispecific. Bispecific antibody was added to roughly 50,000 normal T cells and roughly 50,000 target cells. Study findings and constraints: Versus anti-CD19, anti-TRBV12 exposure cut the TRBV12-3 share of TRBV signal by approximately 99%. The leukemia cells, rather than normal T cells, gave most of the targeted TRBV signal.

The CDR3 contains 13 residues. Trimming left V 0 bases short and J 4 bases short, with 7 bases between. The germline gives CDR1 SGHRS, CDR2 YFSETQ. This receptor was obtained from a human donor in good health. Some clones in this sample may be carry-over from other donors' samples. The V gene is TRBV5-1, the J gene TRBJ1-1; D is uncertain. This specimen consisted of healthy donor T cells cultured with leukemia cells, obtained from a culture containing a bispecific antibody targeting TCR Vbeta12. The CDR3 sequence: CASSLDWGTEAFF. CDR3 nucleotide sequence: TGCGCCAGCAGCTTGGATTGGGGCACTGAAGCTTTCTTT.